This passage covers 25 T cell receptor beta chains from one sample sequenced in a study of PD-1 blockade in classical Hodgkin lymphoma (dated by TCRdb to about 2020). Interpreted using the paper, the time point label stands for: newly diagnosed, previously untreated cHL patient sample. Libraries were constructed by the immunoSEQ multiplex PCR assay. Here the immuneACCESS table is served through TCRdb, limited to in-frame sequences with V and J called. Missing clones are a known gap in these copies; in checked studies unresolved V genes cover under half, and the rest lacks a known reason. For this sample the table gives 15,000 to 20,000 clones, of which more than 80% were detected only once. The top ten clonotypes cover 6.9% of the sample. Specimen: peripheral blood mononuclear cells (PBMCs). These receptors originate from a human donor with classical Hodgkin lymphoma.

J is TRBJ2-3 and V is TRBV6-5; 12 nucleotides match TRBD2. V was pared by 2 bases and J by 6 bases, with 6 bases of the junction left unmatched. Germline CDR1 MNHEY, CDR2 SVGAGI. The CDR3 has 16 amino acids. The CDR3 nucleotides are TGTGCCAGCAGTTACCTCGGACTAGCGGGAAGGGATACGCAGTATTTT. Protein: CASSYLGLAGRDTQYF.

The chain couples TRBV2 to TRBJ1-1; D is uncertain. This CDR3 has 14 amino acids. V gave up 3 bases and J gave up 3 bases, with 11 bases separating them. Germline V CDR1 and CDR2: SNHLY, FYNNEI. The CDR3 loop is CASSDLWADTEAFF. As DNA, the CDR3 is TGTGCCAGCAGTGATCTTTGGGCGGACACTGAAGCTTTCTTT.

The chain links TRBV6-6 to TRBJ1-1; D is perhaps TRBD1 (5 bases). The CDR3 runs to 14 residues. Germline CDR1 is MNHNY and CDR2 is SVGAGI (reference sequence). Trimming removed 6 bases from V and 1 base from J, with 12 bases in between. The CDR3 sequence is CASRQPQGNTEAFF. The CDR3 DNA follows: TGTGCCAGCAGACAGCCCCAGGGGAACACTGAAGCTTTCTTT.

The CDR3 coding sequence is TGTGCCTGGAGACAGACACCCTTATTCTCCTATGGCTACACCTTC. Protein: CAWRQTPLFSYGYTF. The chain combines TRBV30 with TRBJ1-2; no definite D call. Germline CDR1 GTSNPN, CDR2 SVGIG (reference sequence). The CDR3 is 15 amino acids. V lost 3 bases to trimming and J lost 4 bases, with 18 bases between them. Supplemented by reference TRBV30 and TRBJ1-2, the full variable domain reads SQTIHQWPATLVQPVGSPLSLECTVEGTSNPNLYWYRQAAGRGLQLLFYSVGIGQISSEVPQNLSASRPQDRQFILSSKKLLLSDSGFYLCAWRQTPLFSYGYTFGSGTRLTVV.

The chain couples TRBV25-1 to TRBJ2-3; D tentatively fits TRBD1 or TRBD2 (5 bases each). The germline V and J ends were trimmed by 4 bases and 1 base, with 18 bases remaining between them. The CDR3 has 17 amino acids. Germline V gene lookup returns CDR1 MGHDK and CDR2 SYGVNS. The chain's CDR3 is CASSGSKRGLGTDTQYF. CDR3 in DNA: TGTGCCAGCAGTGGATCGAAGAGGGGTCTTGGCACAGATACGCAGTATTTT. Together with reference TRBV25-1 and TRBJ2-3, the CDR3 gives the full variable domain: EADIYQTPRYLVIGTGKKITLECSQTMGHDKMYWYQQDPGMELHLIHYSYGVNSTEKGDLSSESTVSRIRTEHFPLTLESARPSHTSQYLCASSGSKRGLGTDTQYFGPGTRLTVL.

The chain combines TRBV19 with TRBJ2-1, with 8 bases fitting TRBD2. The CDR3 has 16 amino acids. Germline-derived CDR1 and CDR2 are LNHDA and SQIVND (reference sequence). V was clipped by 5 bases and J by 4 bases; unmatched bases: 10. CDR3 in amino acids: CASSVTSGGGYNEQFF. CDR3 nucleotide sequence: TGTGCCAGTAGTGTAACTAGCGGAGGGGGTTACAATGAGCAGTTCTTC.

The rearrangement links TRBV7-2 to TRBJ2-7; TRBD1 agrees at 10 bases. CDR1 is SGHTA, CDR2 FQGNSA, per germline. The V gene end was trimmed by 3 bases and the J gene end by 0 bases; junction bases not matched to a gene: 5. CDR3 size: 16 residues. CDR3 coding DNA: TGTGCCAGCAGCTTGGTAGGGACAGGGGACTCCTACGAGCAGTACTTC. Translating it yields CASSLVGTGDSYEQYF.

The rearrangement joins TRBV7-8 to TRBJ2-1, with 7 bases matching TRBD2. CDR3 size: 16 residues. V lost 5 bases and J lost 9; bases outside the gene matches: 16. Per germline, CDR1 SGHVS and CDR2 FQNEAQ. Here the CDR3 DNA reads TGTGCCAGCAGCCCCCGGGCGGCGGGAGTCAAGGGTGAGCAGTTCTTC. It specifies CASSPRAAGVKGEQFF. Looking up the rest from reference TRBV7-8 and TRBJ2-1 gives the full variable domain: GAGVSQSPRYKVAKRGQDVALRCDPISGHVSLFWYQQALGQGPEFLTYFQNEAQLDKSGLPSDRFFAERPEGSVSTLKIQRTQQEDSAVYLCASSPRAAGVKGEQFFGPGTRLTVL.

This clone is a singleton in its sample. The chain uses TRBV7-9 and TRBJ2-1; the D gene is possibly TRBD1 (5 bases). From germline, CDR1 is SEHNR and CDR2 FQNEAQ (reference sequence). Trimming removed 5 bases from V and 3 bases from J, with 17 bases in between. This CDR3 has 16 residues. CDR3: CASSLSWTPDYNEQFF. CDR3 DNA sequence: TGTGCCAGCAGCCTCAGTTGGACACCAGACTACAATGAGCAGTTCTTC.

V is TRBV6-1 and J is TRBJ2-2; 9 nucleotides line up with TRBD2. Germline CDR1 is MNHNS and CDR2 is SASEGT. With V trimmed by 0 bases and J by 4 bases, 0 bases remained unmatched. The CDR3 runs 15 residues. The CDR3 sequence: CASSEASGSTGELFF. DNA of the CDR3: TGTGCCAGCAGTGAAGCTAGCGGGAGCACCGGGGAGCTGTTTTTT.

V gene TRBV5-4 combines with J gene TRBJ2-7; D gene ambiguous. This CDR3 is built from 12 residues. Germline values: CDR1 SGHNT, CDR2 YYREEE (reference sequence). Trimming took 0 bases from V and 4 from J, leaving 5 bases between them. The CDR3 is CASSLDNYEQYF. In DNA, the CDR3 is TGTGCCAGCAGCTTGGACAATTACGAGCAGTACTTC. Complete variable domain (other parts from reference TRBV5-4 and TRBJ2-7): ETGVTQSPTHLIKTRGQQVTLRCSSQSGHNTVSWYQQALGQGPQFIFQYYREEENGRGNFPPRFSGLQFPNYSSELNVNALELDDSALYLCASSLDNYEQYFGPGTRLTVT.

This chain uses TRBV19 with TRBJ2-2, with a weak D call TRBD2 (5 bases). The germline V gene has CDR1 LNHDA and CDR2 SQIVND (reference sequence). The CDR3 spans 15 residues. V shed 3 bases and J shed 1 base, with 9 bases lying between them. CDR3 sequence: CASSIEGMNTGELFF. The DNA of the CDR3 is TGTGCCAGTAGTATTGAGGGTATGAACACCGGGGAGCTGTTTTTT.

The chain joins TRBV5-1 to TRBJ1-2; D unclear. V shed 0 bases and J shed 5 bases, with 5 bases lying between them. The CDR3 has 12 residues. Germline-derived CDR1 and CDR2 are SGHRS and YFSETQ. CDR3 protein: CASSLEPYGYTF. The CDR3 DNA sequence: TGCGCCAGCAGCTTGGAGCCTTATGGCTACACCTTC.

The chain has TRBV19 and TRBJ2-5; 8 bases match TRBD2. Germline assignment: CDR1 LNHDA and CDR2 SQIVND (reference sequence). The CDR3 length is 13 residues. With 1 base clipped from V and 5 bases from J, the junction kept 0 bases outside the gene matches. CDR3 nucleotide sequence: TGTGCCAGTAGTATAGCTAGCGGGGAGACCCAGTACTTC. Its translation: CASSIASGETQYF.

The J gene is TRBJ1-4, the V gene TRBV19, with D possibly being TRBD1 (6 bases). This CDR3 contains 15 residues. From germline, CDR1 is LNHDA and CDR2 SQIVND (reference sequence). Deletions cut 10 bases from V and 3 bases from J, with 18 bases between. CDR3 sequence: CAIGSGERANEKLFF. In nucleotides, the CDR3 is TGTGCCATCGGATCAGGGGAGAGGGCTAATGAAAAACTGTTTTTT.

The chain is built from TRBV10-2 and TRBJ1-5; TRBD1 is a possible D gene (6 bases). Looked up from germline, CDR1 is WSHSY and CDR2 is SAAADI. V was pared by 2 bases and J by 7 bases, with 9 bases between. This CDR3 is 13 amino acids long. The CDR3 nucleotides read TGCGCCAGCAGTGAGGTAGGGGGGCAGCCCCAGCATTTT. Its translation is CASSEVGGQPQHF.

The V gene is TRBV25-1, the J gene TRBJ1-2, with TRBD1 as a possible D gene (6 bases). V lost 3 bases, J lost 3 bases, and 11 bases lay in between. The CDR3 is 14 residues long. Germline V CDR1 and CDR2: MGHDK, SYGVNS. The CDR3 DNA reads as TGTGCCAGCAGTGAGGGACACCAAGACTATGGCTACACCTTC. Amino acids: CASSEGHQDYGYTF.

The rearrangement links TRBV6-5 to TRBJ1-4; the D is unclear. Germline lookup yields CDR1 MNHEY and CDR2 SVGAGI. The CDR3 is 13 amino acids. Trimming removed 3 bases from V and 5 bases from J, with 7 bases in between. The CDR3 protein is CASSYGGNEKLFF. Written as DNA, the CDR3 is TGTGCCAGCAGTTATGGCGGAAATGAAAAACTGTTTTTT.

This clone was detected only once. Within the sample, other DNA sequences also encode this same CDR3. The rearrangement joins TRBV10-3 to TRBJ1-4; 9 bases agree with TRBD1. V lost 6 bases to trimming and J lost 5 bases; unmatched junction nucleotides: 7. The CDR3 totals 15 residues. Looked up from germline, CDR1 is ENHRY and CDR2 is SYGVKD. CDR3 residues: CAISSRTGVNEKLFF. The CDR3, as DNA: TGTGCCATCAGCTCACGGACAGGGGTGAATGAAAAACTGTTTTTT.

This chain links TRBV6-5 with TRBJ2-7, with 9 bases fitting TRBD1. Germline lookup yields CDR1 MNHEY and CDR2 SVGAGI. The V segment lost 0 bases and the J segment 2 bases; nucleotides outside the gene matches: 2. The CDR3 is 15 amino acids. For the CDR3, the DNA is TGTGCCAGCAGTTACTCCTGGACAGGGGCCTACGAGCAGTACTTC. This encodes CASSYSWTGAYEQYF.

This chain uses TRBV7-6 with TRBJ2-2, with no clear D. The CDR3 has 15 amino acids. Trimming cost V 4 bases and J 2 bases, with 11 bases left between them. Germline loops: CDR1 SGHVS, CDR2 FNYEAQ. The CDR3 protein is CASSSGSRNTGELFF. DNA for the CDR3: TGTGCCAGCAGCTCCGGGTCAAGAAACACCGGGGAGCTGTTTTTT.

This clone was seen a few times. This chain uses TRBV25-1 with TRBJ2-7; TRBD1 matches 10 bases. This CDR3 is 14 amino acids long. The V gene's germline CDR1 is MGHDK and CDR2 SYGVNS. With V trimmed by 7 bases and J by 3 bases, 6 bases remained unmatched. The CDR3 coding sequence is TGTGCCAGCACCGCGGGACAGGGGAGCTACGAGCAGTACTTC. Amino acid sequence: CASTAGQGSYEQYF.

Remarks on this clone: This CDR3 is also generated by other DNA sequences in the sample. This chain links TRBV28 with TRBJ1-2, with a tentative D call TRBD1 (6 bases). The V gene's germline CDR1 is MDHEN and CDR2 SYDVKM. This CDR3 comprises 13 residues. Trimming pared 9 bases from V and 4 bases from J, leaving 15 bases between. CDR3: CASSRTGIYGYTF. CDR3 DNA sequence: TGTGCCAGTAGTCGTACAGGGATCTATGGCTACACCTTC.

This chain links TRBV6-1 with TRBJ1-1; no firm D call. V lost 5 bases and J lost 1, with 11 bases in between. Germline values: CDR1 MNHNS, CDR2 SASEGT. The CDR3 is 14 residues long. CDR3 DNA sequence: TGTGCCAGCAGTCGTGCCGGTGAGAACACTGAAGCTTTCTTT. Its protein product is CASSRAGENTEAFF.

This clone showed up just a few times. The chain uses TRBV6-1 and TRBJ2-7, with a tentative D call TRBD2 (6 bases). V was clipped by 8 bases and J by 2 bases, with 16 bases between them. The germline V gene has CDR1 MNHNS and CDR2 SASEGT. The CDR3 length is 14 residues. The CDR3 DNA is TGTGCCAGCCTCCGGGCGGGGCCCACCTACGAGCAGTACTTC. Translated: CASLRAGPTYEQYF.